These 5 T cell receptor beta chains originate from one sample sequenced in a study of Graves' ophthalmopathy and Graves' hyperthyroidism. Amplification of TCR beta CDR3 regions used RNA transcripts. The authors performed first-round RT-PCR with HTBI primers and then a second-round multiplex PCR. TCRdb reanalysed the multiplex PCR reads using MiXCR and keeps one entry per CDR3 protein. The table shows approximately 700,000 distinct CDR3 sequences, with around 40% occurring only once. The sample was peripheral blood. The receptors were sampled from an adult man with Graves' ophthalmopathy.

This clonotype was observed many times. This chain uses TRBV7-3 with TRBJ2-7; 12 bases line up with TRBD1. This CDR3 is built from 13 residues. With 5 bases clipped from V and 6 bases from J, the junction kept 2 bases outside the gene matches. CDR1 and CDR2 from the germline V gene are SGHTA and FQGTGA. The CDR3 is CASSRDRGREQYF. For the CDR3, the DNA is TGTGCCAGCAGCCGGGACAGGGGGCGCGAGCAGTACTTC.

This chain links TRBV12-3 or TRBV12-4 with TRBJ1-6, with TRBD1 matching over 7 bases. The CDR3 covers 16 residues. The junction had 8 bases not matched to a gene; V was cut back by 5 bases and J by 4 bases. CDR3 nucleotide sequence: TGTGCCAGCAGTCGCCGGGACAGATATTATAATTCACCCCTCCACTTT. Translation: CASSRRDRYYNSPLHF.

The CDR3 region is CATSRDIGSGASPQETQYF. In DNA form, the CDR3 reads TGTGCCACCAGCAGAGATATTGGCAGCGGGGCCTCGCCCCAAGAGACCCAGTACTTC. This chain joins TRBV15 and TRBJ2-5; 7 positions agree with TRBD2. V was clipped by 0 bases and J by 1 base; unmatched bases: 14. CDR3 length equals 19 residues. CDR1 and CDR2 (germline): LNHNV, YYDKDF (reference sequence).

This clonotype was seen more than once but under ten times. The chain has TRBV4-1 and TRBJ1-2; tentative D call: TRBD1 (6 bases). Germline V gene sequence: CDR1 MGHRA, CDR2 YSYEKL. The CDR3 is 14 amino acids. Trimming removed 5 bases at V and 3 bases at J, with 13 bases between. CDR3 sequence: CASSFRGGYYGYTF. CDR3 sequence (DNA): TGCGCCAGCAGCTTCAGAGGGGGTTACTATGGCTACACCTTC.

With regard to this clonotype: As the CDR3 is not closed by the conserved phenylalanine or tryptophan, this likely results from a read error. The chain links TRBV11-2 to TRBJ2-5, with D unresolved. V was shortened by 5 bases and J by 5 bases, with 12 bases between the two germline ends. The germline V gene encodes CDR1 SGHAT and CDR2 FQNNGV. This CDR3 is built from 13 residues. CDR3 DNA: TGTGCCAGCAGCGCAGCCCTTCTTGAGACCCAGTACCTC. It yields the protein CASSAALLETQYL.